The source of this TCR beta chain is a study of PD-1 blockade in mismatch repair-deficient tumors. Whole-study context: Enrolled about 2012-2016, patients had progressing, pretreated mismatch repair-deficient cancers of about a dozen types.

This clone turned up a few times. Its antigen is as yet unknown. Study findings and constraints: Rapid post-treatment expansion, then contraction, generally preceding radiologic response, marked tumor-resident clones.

A few pembrolizumab responders had their TCRs sequenced. Looked up from germline, CDR1 is SGHTA and CDR2 is FQGTGA. Trimming shortened V by 4 bases and J by 9 bases, and 21 bases separated the two germline ends. This CDR3 has 15 residues. Measured with immunoSEQ multiplex PCR; TCRdb has only the in-frame clones, and not every one. Of some 84,000 clones listed, more than 65% are singletons. This specimen consisted of peripheral blood, obtained 12 weeks after starting pembrolizumab. The TCR sequence derives from an adult with mismatch repair-deficient cancer. The rearrangement uses TRBV7-3 and TRBJ1-1; D is possibly TRBD1 (5 bases). The CDR3 here is CASSSPGDSNGKAFF. The CDR3 region has the DNA TGTGCCAGCAGCTCCCCGGGGGATTCGAACGGGAAAGCTTTCTTT.